This paragraph covers one T cell receptor (beta chain) sequence. Its cognate antigen is unknown. TCRdb passed the RT-PCR reads through MiXCR, listing each CDR3 protein once. The profile covers hundreds of thousands of distinct CDR3 sequences, with 10% to 15% appearing a single time and around 13% taken by the ten largest. The data were taken from a study of response to subunit inactivated influenza vaccine. The germline V gene encodes CDR1 DFQATT and CDR2 SNEGSKA (reference sequence). V was pared by 5 bases and J by 4 bases, with 11 bases of the junction left unmatched. The CDR3 length is 15 residues. Study-level points and caveats: Authors proposed each seasonal influenza vaccination draws in few new T cells.

This specimen was PBMCs from blood, taken around seven weeks after vaccination. The chain joins TRBV20-1 to TRBJ2-5; TRBD2 aligns across 9 bases. The sequence was collected from a man aged 45 to 65 who received an inactivated influenza vaccine. The CDR3 region is CSASGEREAGETQYF. The CDR3, as DNA: TGCAGTGCTTCCGGGGAGCGGGAGGCGGGAGAGACCCAGTACTTC.